Sequencing of this TCR beta chain was carried out in a study of cytomegalovirus exposure and HLA in healthy donors. Findings of the study overall: In vitro confirmation showed three CMV-associated chains to be CMV antigen specific. Later on, analysis showed that most CMV-associated TCR beta chains appeared to be HLA-restricted.

The primer mix had 60 Vbeta and 13 Jbeta primers. In the original analysis: Among the unique TCR beta chains that a later analysis counted, around 82 million in all, 10 million to 13 million were shared. The assay was immunoSEQ multiplex PCR, and TCRdb's table has in-frame clones only and misses some. V and J calls and clone size come straight from that table; D and trimming were deduced from the DNA. The data contain fewer than 150,000 clones, more than 70% of them singletons. Trimming removed 2 bases at V and 9 bases at J, with 17 bases between. Germline CDR1 and CDR2: MNHNS and SASEGT. There are 15 residues in the CDR3. With regard to this clone: Antigen specificity is unknown.

The chain is built from TRBV6-1 and TRBJ1-5; D gene uncertain. Sequencing input: PBMCs. The clonotype comes from a woman in her 30s in good health and CMV-seropositive. The CDR3 DNA is TGTGCCAGCAGTGAACTAGCCCCCCCCCGGGGGCCCCAGCATTTT. It translates to CASSELAPPRGPQHF.